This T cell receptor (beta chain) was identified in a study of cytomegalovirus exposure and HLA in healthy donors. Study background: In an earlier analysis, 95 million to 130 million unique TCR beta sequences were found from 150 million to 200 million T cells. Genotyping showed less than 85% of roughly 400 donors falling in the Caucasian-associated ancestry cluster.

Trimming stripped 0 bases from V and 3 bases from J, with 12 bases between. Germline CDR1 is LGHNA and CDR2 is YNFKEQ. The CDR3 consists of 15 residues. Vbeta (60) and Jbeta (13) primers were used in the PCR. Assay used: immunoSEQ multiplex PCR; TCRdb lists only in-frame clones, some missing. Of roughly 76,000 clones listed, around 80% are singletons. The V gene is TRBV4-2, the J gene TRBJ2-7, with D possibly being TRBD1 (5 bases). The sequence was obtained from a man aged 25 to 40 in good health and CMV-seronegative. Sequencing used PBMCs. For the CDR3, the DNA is TGTGCCAGCAGCCAAGACCTGCAGGGATACTACGAGCAGTACTTC. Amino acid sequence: CASSQDLQGYYEQYF.